Following are 21 T cell receptor beta chains from one sample sequenced in a study of blood T cell dynamics during melanoma immunotherapy. Indicated time point: week 3, after first cycle of checkpoint inhibitor. The table came from immunoSEQ multiplex PCR; TCRdb's copy has only in-frame clones and leaves some out. The sample lists about 7,300 clones, 70% to 85% occurring once. The sequencing here drew on blood, taken from a patient treated with checkpoint blockade. The source is a human donor with melanoma.

The chain links TRBV5-1 to TRBJ2-6; TRBD1 agrees at 7 bases. Germline V gene data show CDR1 as SGHRS and CDR2 as YFSETQ. The CDR3 is 19 amino acids. V lost 4 bases, J lost 0 bases, and 13 bases stayed unmatched. CDR3 nucleotide sequence: TGCGCCAGCAGCACCGACCCACAGGGGACCAACTCTGGGGCCAACGTCCTGACTTTC. Translated, it gives CASSTDPQGTNSGANVLTF.

The chain employs TRBV7-9 and TRBJ2-5; D tentatively reads TRBD1 or TRBD2 (5 bases each). V gave up 5 bases and J gave up 0 bases, with 19 bases separating them. The CDR3 is 17 residues long. The germline CDR1 and CDR2 sequences are SEHNR and FQNEAQ (reference sequence). The CDR3 nucleotides are TGTGCCAGCAGCAAAGGAGCGGTCAGGGCGTACCAAGAGACCCAGTACTTC. Its protein is CASSKGAVRAYQETQYF.

This sequence joins TRBV6-6 and TRBJ2-2, with 10 nucleotides matching TRBD1. Germline V gene lookup returns CDR1 MNHNY and CDR2 SVGAGI (reference sequence). V was pared by 6 bases and J by 5 bases, with 6 bases of the junction left unmatched. CDR3 length: 15 amino acids. DNA for the CDR3: TGTGCCAGCAGACGACAGGGGGCGCGAACCGGGGAGCTGTTTTTT. It codes for CASRRQGARTGELFF.

This chain links TRBV18 with TRBJ2-2; D not resolved. With 2 bases removed from V and 7 bases from J, the gap between germline ends came to 5 bases. The CDR3 extends over 12 amino acids. CDR1 KGHSH and CDR2 LQKENI come from the germline V gene. CDR3 DNA sequence: TGTGCCAGCTCACCAGGGGTCGGGGAGCTGTTTTTT. Residues: CASSPGVGELFF.

The rearrangement joins TRBV12-2 to TRBJ1-1; TRBD1, the D gene given by the table, was not confirmed from the DNA. TRBV12-2 is a recognized pseudogene. This CDR3 contains 14 residues. The CDR3 sequence is CASRPPDRATEAFF. The DNA of the CDR3 is TGTGCAAGTCGCCCGCCGGACAGGGCCACTGAAGCTTTCTTT.

The rearrangement joins TRBV6-1 to TRBJ1-5, with TRBD1 matching 9 bases. CDR1 and CDR2 (germline): MNHNS, SASEGT. The CDR3 contains 14 residues. V shed 6 bases, J shed 6 bases, and the junction held 6 bases outside the gene matches. The CDR3 DNA reads as TGTGCCAGCAGGCTGGGACAGGGAGTTCAGCCCCAGCATTTT. Translating gives CASRLGQGVQPQHF.

The chain combines TRBV2 with TRBJ1-5; TRBD1 is a possible D gene (6 bases). This CDR3 has 14 amino acids. The V end was cut by 7 bases, the J end by 5 bases, with 15 bases between. CDR1 is SNHLY, CDR2 FYNNEI, per germline. CDR3 protein: CASNGDISYQPQHF. DNA for the CDR3: TGTGCCAGCAATGGGGACATATCCTATCAGCCCCAGCATTTT.

The V and J genes are TRBV19 and TRBJ1-1, with 10 bases lining up with TRBD1. The germline V gene has CDR1 LNHDA and CDR2 SQIVND (reference sequence). This CDR3 is built from 15 residues. V trimming: 4 bases; J trimming: 4 bases; junction bases outside the gene matches: 6. In nucleotides, the CDR3 is TGTGCCAGTAGTACCGGACAGGGGGTTTTCACTGAAGCTTTCTTT. Its protein is CASSTGQGVFTEAFF.

The genes are TRBV7-2 and TRBJ2-7, with a tentative D call TRBD1 (6 bases). CDR3 size: 14 residues. V lost 5 bases to trimming and J lost 4 bases, with 15 bases between them. Germline V gene data show CDR1 as SGHTA and CDR2 as FQGNSA. The CDR3 protein is CASSNNRVAYEQYF. The CDR3 bases are TGTGCCAGCAGCAATAACAGGGTCGCGTACGAGCAGTACTTC. Based on the CDR3 plus reference TRBV7-2 and TRBJ2-7, the full variable domain is GAGVSQSPSNKVTEKGKDVELRCDPISGHTALYWYRQSLGQGLEFLIYFQGNSAPDKSGLPSDRFSAERTGGSVSTLTIQRTQQEDSAVYLCASSNNRVAYEQYFGPGTRLTVT.

The chain uses TRBV5-1 and TRBJ1-1; possibly TRBD1 for D (5 bases). The CDR3 has 14 residues. Trimming pared 0 bases from V and 1 base from J, leaving 7 bases between. The germline gives CDR1 SGHRS, CDR2 YFSETQ. The DNA of the CDR3 is TGCGCCAGCAGCTTGGCGGACAAGAACACTGAAGCTTTCTTT. Translating gives CASSLADKNTEAFF.

This chain joins TRBV5-1 and TRBJ2-5; TRBD1 matches 9 bases. Germline V gene data show CDR1 as SGHRS and CDR2 as YFSETQ. After removal of 6 bases from V and 4 bases from J, the junction contained 7 bases not matched to a gene. This CDR3 region has 14 residues. The CDR3: CASILGTGSETQYF. CDR3 in DNA: TGCGCCAGCATCCTCGGGACAGGGTCAGAGACCCAGTACTTC. Drawing the rest from reference TRBV5-1 and TRBJ2-5, the complete variable domain is KAGVTQTPRYLIKTRGQQVTLSCSPISGHRSVSWYQQTPGQGLQFLFEYFSETQRNKGNFPGRFSGRQFSNSRSEMNVSTLELGDSALYLCASILGTGSETQYFGPGTRLLVL.

The V and J genes are TRBV30 and TRBJ1-3; D not resolved. Trimming removed 0 bases from V and 0 bases from J, with 9 bases in between. The CDR3 has 15 amino acids. From germline, CDR1 is GTSNPN and CDR2 SVGIG (reference sequence). The CDR3 loop is CAWSVMGLSGNTIYF. In nucleotides, the CDR3 is TGTGCCTGGAGTGTAATGGGCCTCTCTGGAAACACCATATATTTT.

The J gene is TRBJ2-7, the V gene TRBV7-2; TRBD2 matches at 10 bases. CDR1 is SGHTA and CDR2 is FQGNSA in the germline V gene. This CDR3 has 15 amino acids. V was pared by 0 bases and J by 5 bases, with 4 bases of the junction left unmatched. As DNA, the CDR3 is TGTGCCAGCAGCTTAGCTAGCGGGGGGTTTAACGAGCAGTACTTC. It specifies CASSLASGGFNEQYF.

V is TRBV27 and J is TRBJ2-7; 8 positions agree with TRBD2. CDR3 length: 16 amino acids. J gave up 6 bases and V 4 bases, and 14 bases lay outside the gene matches. CDR1 MNHEY and CDR2 SMNVEV come from the germline V gene (reference sequence). The CDR3 DNA sequence: TGTGCCAGCAGTTCCTACCTCGGGGGGGGAGGCGGCGAGCAGTACTTC. Its protein is CASSSYLGGGGGEQYF.

The rearrangement joins TRBV7-2 to TRBJ2-5, with 11 bases lining up with TRBD2. The DNA end lines up better with TRBJ2-7; the J call may be wrong. Germline loops: CDR1 SGHTA, CDR2 FQGNSA. The CDR3 runs 15 residues. CDR3: CASNSGGARSYEQYF. The CDR3, as DNA: TGTGCCAGTAATAGCGGGGGGGCCAGATCCTACGAGCAGTACTTC.

The chain joins TRBV9 to TRBJ2-3; D tentatively fits TRBD1 or TRBD2 (6 bases each). This CDR3 region has 12 residues. Germline-derived CDR1 and CDR2 are SGDLS and YYNGEE. Deletions cut 8 bases from V and 7 bases from J, with 14 bases between. CDR3: CASSEGGNTQYF. CDR3 in DNA: TGTGCCAGTTCCGAGGGGGGCAATACGCAGTATTTT.

This chain connects TRBV29-1 to TRBJ2-5; D possibly uses TRBD1 or TRBD2 (6 bases each). Trimming cost V 4 bases and J 5 bases, with 11 bases left between them. Germline CDR1 reads SQVTM; CDR2 reads ANQGSEA. The CDR3 loop spans 12 amino acids. In nucleotides, the CDR3 is TGCAGCGTTGGAGGGGGGTCCGAGACCCAGTACTTC. Protein product: CSVGGGSETQYF.

The CDR3 here is CASSDSGGSYEQYF. CDR3 DNA sequence: TGCGCCAGCAGCGACAGCGGGGGGTCCTACGAGCAGTACTTC. V gene TRBV5-1 combines with J gene TRBJ2-7; TRBD2 aligns across 9 bases. The germline CDR1 and CDR2 sequences are SGHRS and YFSETQ. This CDR3 is 14 amino acids long. Trimming cost V 4 bases and J 1 base; bases outside gene matches: 3.

The V gene is TRBV10-3, the J gene TRBJ2-3, with 9 bases fitting TRBD2. Losses at the gene ends were 0 bases for V and 0 bases for J; bases not matched to a gene: 1. Germline values: CDR1 ENHRY, CDR2 SYGVKD. This CDR3 comprises 16 residues. The CDR3 DNA sequence: TGTGCCATCAGTGAGTCTACTAGCGGGAGCACAGATACGCAGTATTTT. This gives the protein CAISESTSGSTDTQYF.

This rearrangement joins TRBV19 to TRBJ1-6; D might be TRBD1 (5 bases). With 1 base removed from V and 0 bases from J, the gap between germline ends came to 19 bases. Germline V gene data show CDR1 as LNHDA and CDR2 as SQIVND (reference sequence). The CDR3 contains 20 residues. The DNA for the CDR3 is TGTGCCAGTAGTATAGCGGGTAGTCGGGGCCGAGGCTCCTATAATTCACCCCTCCACTTT. Translated, it gives CASSIAGSRGRGSYNSPLHF.

This rearrangement joins TRBV10-1 to TRBJ2-5, with D hard to call. The J call may be incorrect, as the DNA end agrees better with TRBJ2-7. The germline gives CDR1 WNHNN, CDR2 SYGVQD (reference sequence). The CDR3 is 15 amino acids. CDR3 sequence: CASSDKLGSRYEQYF. CDR3 bases: TGCGCCAGCAGTGACAAGTTGGGCAGCCGCTACGAGCAGTACTTC.